These 25 T cell receptor beta chains were all obtained from the same sample, sequenced in a study of blood T cell repertoires in COVID-19. The data were produced by immunoSEQ multiplex PCR, yet TCRdb's version contains in-frame clones alone and is incomplete. The sample holds 100,000 to 150,000 clones, 74% seen once. Source material: peripheral blood. The receptors stem from a man older than 75 with COVID-19, enrolled during active disease.

The V gene is TRBV4-1, the J gene TRBJ2-1; 9 bases are a match to TRBD2. V lost 7 bases, J lost 7 bases, and 11 bases stayed unmatched. Germline values: CDR1 MGHRA, CDR2 YSYEKL. The CDR3 totals 15 residues. The CDR3 nucleotides are TGCGCCAGCACTGTGGGAGCGGGAGGTGGGAATGAGCAGTTCTTC. Its protein product is CASTVGAGGGNEQFF.

The chain employs TRBV24-1 and TRBJ2-1; D gene uncertain. Trimming stripped 6 bases from V and 7 bases from J, with 12 bases between. Germline assignment: CDR1 KGHDR and CDR2 SFDVKD. This CDR3 has 13 amino acids. CDR3 loop: CATSTSNENEQFF. The CDR3 nucleotides are TGTGCCACCAGTACCTCTAACGAGAATGAGCAGTTCTTC.

This clone was seen only once. The chain combines TRBV10-3 with TRBJ1-2; D ambiguous. The V end was cut by 2 bases, the J end by 6 bases, with 7 bases between. CDR1 and CDR2 from the germline V gene are ENHRY and SYGVKD. This CDR3 region has 12 residues. The CDR3 DNA sequence: TGTGCCATCAGTGAGAGCTCGGATGGCTACACCTTC. Protein sequence: CAISESSDGYTF.

The CDR3 DNA follows: TGTGCCAGCAGCACCCGTTCAGGGCGCACAGATACGCAGTATTTT. It specifies CASSTRSGRTDTQYF. This chain joins TRBV3-1 (or the pseudogene TRBV3-2) and TRBJ2-3, with a weak D call TRBD1 (5 bases). Trimming pared 5 bases from V and 1 base from J, leaving 13 bases between. The CDR3 covers 15 residues. CDR1 and CDR2 (germline): LGHDT, YNNKEL (reference sequence).

The rearrangement joins TRBV4-1 to TRBJ1-1, with D maybe TRBD1 (6 bases). Germline V gene sequence: CDR1 MGHRA, CDR2 YSYEKL. The CDR3 has 14 amino acids. The V end lost 0 bases, the J end lost 11 bases, and 16 bases lay between the germline ends. CDR3 sequence reads: CASSQDRGGPHAFF. The DNA of the CDR3 is TGCGCCAGCAGCCAAGATCGGGGGGGGCCACACGCTTTCTTT.

This chain connects TRBV23-1 to TRBJ2-7; tentatively, D is TRBD1 (6 bases). TRBV23-1 carries the ORF label, with uncertain function. V gave up 4 bases and J gave up 0 bases, with 19 bases separating them. CDR3 length: 17 amino acids. The CDR3 DNA follows: TGCGCCAGCAGTCCCTACTGTTCAGGGGACGGCTCCTACGAGCAGTACTTC. It is translated as CASSPYCSGDGSYEQYF.

This clone occurred a few times. DNA for the CDR3: TGTGCCAGCAGCTTAGTAGGTAGGGGAACTGAAGCTTTCTTT. Translation: CASSLVGRGTEAFF. This chain links TRBV7-2 with TRBJ1-1; TRBD1 might be the D (5 bases). The V gene lost 1 base and the J gene lost 5 bases, with 11 bases spanning the gap. This CDR3 has 14 amino acids. Looked up from germline, CDR1 is SGHTA and CDR2 is FQGNSA. Full variable domain (outside the CDR3, taken from reference TRBV7-2 and TRBJ1-1): GAGVSQSPSNKVTEKGKDVELRCDPISGHTALYWYRQSLGQGLEFLIYFQGNSAPDKSGLPSDRFSAERTGGSVSTLTIQRTQQEDSAVYLCASSLVGRGTEAFFGQGTRLTVV.

The chain links TRBV19 to TRBJ1-3; TRBD1 matches 9 bases. The CDR3 sequence is 15 residues long. The germline V gene has CDR1 LNHDA and CDR2 SQIVND (reference sequence). J lost 0 bases, V lost 6 bases, and 3 bases had no gene match. CDR3 DNA sequence: TGTGCCAGTAGGGGACAGGGACTCTCTGGAAACACCATATATTTT. This codes for CASRGQGLSGNTIYF.

In its sample, this clone was seen a few times. The chain combines TRBV10-2 with TRBJ2-7; 11 nucleotides align to TRBD2. CDR3 size: 15 residues. Germline V gene lookup returns CDR1 WSHSY and CDR2 SAAADI. With V trimmed by 10 bases and J by 3 bases, 11 bases remained unmatched. The CDR3 DNA is TGCGCCACCCAGGGACTAGCGGAGGGGGTCTACGAGCAGTACTTC. Its protein product is CATQGLAEGVYEQYF.

The genes are TRBV29-1 and TRBJ2-7; 9 nucleotides align to TRBD1. This CDR3 is 11 amino acids long. Trimming at V came to 4 bases and at J to 6 bases, leaving 1 base not matched to a gene. Germline CDR1 reads SQVTM; CDR2 reads ANQGSEA. CDR3 residues: CSVGTGAEQYF. Written as DNA, the CDR3 is TGCAGCGTTGGGACAGGGGCCGAGCAGTACTTC.

About this clone: At one end the junction does not follow the germline gene, possibly because of a read error. The V and J genes are TRBV6-6 and TRBJ2-6; maybe TRBD2 (5 bases). The germline V gene encodes CDR1 MNHNY and CDR2 SVGAGI (reference sequence). CDR3 length: 16 amino acids. The CDR3 loop is CASTYGRASGANVLTF. CDR3 nucleotides: TGTGCCAGCACTTACGGGCGGGCCTCTGGGGCCAACGTCCTGACTTTC.

This clone appeared once. The chain has TRBV19 and TRBJ2-3; TRBD1 might be the D (6 bases). CDR3 length: 13 residues. Looked up from germline, CDR1 is LNHDA and CDR2 is SQIVND (reference sequence). The germline V and J ends were trimmed by 6 bases and 4 bases, with 11 bases remaining between them. CDR3 nucleotides: TGTGCCAGTAGCCTGAACAGGGCAGATACGCAGTATTTT. Its protein product is CASSLNRADTQYF.

The V and J genes are TRBV5-1 and TRBJ1-2, with 9 bases aligning to TRBD1. Losses at the gene ends were 4 bases for V and 7 bases for J; bases not matched to a gene: 14. The CDR3 is 16 residues long. CDR1 SGHRS and CDR2 YFSETQ come from the germline V gene. Here the CDR3 DNA reads TGCGCCAGCAGCATACAGGGGGCTAACCGCGACGGTGGCTACACCTTC. It is translated as CASSIQGANRDGGYTF.

V gene TRBV7-9 combines with J gene TRBJ2-1; 10 nucleotides match TRBD2. Germline V gene data show CDR1 as SEHNR and CDR2 as FQNEAQ (reference sequence). The V and J ends lost 2 bases and 8 bases, in that order; junction bases with no gene match: 6. The CDR3 covers 15 residues. The CDR3 loop reads CASSLLSGRVDEQFF. CDR3 coding DNA: TGTGCCAGCAGCTTACTAAGCGGGAGGGTAGATGAGCAGTTCTTC.

The rearrangement links TRBV4-2 to TRBJ1-5; weak D call: TRBD1 (5 bases). The CDR3 extends over 14 amino acids. Germline V gives CDR1 LGHNA, CDR2 YNFKEQ. Between the trimmed V and J ends, which lost 4 bases and 7 bases, there was a span of 14 bases. The CDR3 spells CASSRLQGGQPQHF. In DNA form, the CDR3 reads TGTGCCAGCAGCCGATTGCAGGGAGGGCAGCCCCAGCATTTT.

The chain uses TRBV11-2 and TRBJ2-3; D is unclear. Germline V gene sequence: CDR1 SGHAT, CDR2 FQNNGV. CDR3 size: 12 residues. V lost 5 bases and J lost 5, with 8 bases in between. CDR3 DNA sequence: TGTGCCAGCAGCCGAAACGGAGATACGCAGTATTTT. The encoded protein is CASSRNGDTQYF.

This chain joins TRBV7-2 and TRBJ2-1; 15 bases map to TRBD2. V was pared by 1 base and J by 6 bases, with 4 bases of the junction left unmatched. The germline CDR1 and CDR2 sequences are SGHTA and FQGNSA. The CDR3 extends over 17 amino acids. In DNA, the CDR3 is TGTGCCAGCAGCTTAGAGGGACTAGCGGGAGGCTTCAATGAGCAGTTCTTC. It encodes CASSLEGLAGGFNEQFF.

The chain combines TRBV28 with TRBJ2-7, with D possibly matching TRBD2 (6 bases). Trimming cost V 4 bases and J 3 bases, with 10 bases left between them. The CDR3 is 13 amino acids. Per the germline V gene, CDR1 is MDHEN and CDR2 is SYDVKM. CDR3 protein: CASSSGGLYEQYF. The DNA for the CDR3 is TGTGCCAGCAGTTCTGGGGGACTCTACGAGCAGTACTTC.

This chain links TRBV7-8 with TRBJ1-2; no firm D call. Germline CDR1 SGHVS, CDR2 FQNEAQ. V lost 4 bases to trimming and J lost 4 bases, with 7 bases between them. The CDR3 spans 12 residues. CDR3 sequence (DNA): TGTGCCAGCAGCTCTGACTCCTATGGCTACACCTTC. This codes for CASSSDSYGYTF.

The chain carries TRBV11-2 and TRBJ2-7; D perhaps matches TRBD2 (5 bases). Germline V gives CDR1 SGHAT, CDR2 FQNNGV. This CDR3 comprises 12 residues. Trimming removed 6 bases at V and 2 bases at J, with 8 bases between. The CDR3 DNA sequence: TGTGCCAGCAGTCCGGAGGCCTACGAGCAGTACTTC. Encoded protein: CASSPEAYEQYF.

This chain connects TRBV5-1 to TRBJ1-2; D is possibly TRBD1 (6 bases). The CDR3 has 13 amino acids. Germline CDR1 and CDR2: SGHRS and YFSETQ. V lost 2 bases and J 5 bases, leaving 10 bases between the germline ends. CDR3 residues: CASSLQGGYGYTF. The CDR3 region has the DNA TGCGCCAGCAGCTTACAGGGTGGTTATGGCTACACCTTC.

This chain connects TRBV2 to TRBJ1-5; D remains unclear. Germline V gene lookup returns CDR1 SNHLY and CDR2 FYNNEI. The CDR3 spans 14 residues. V lost 2 bases and J 1 base, leaving 6 bases between the germline ends. The CDR3 loop reads CASSERESNQPQHF. In nucleotides, the CDR3 is TGTGCCAGCAGTGAAAGAGAAAGCAATCAGCCCCAGCATTTT.

J is TRBJ2-1 and V is TRBV2; 7 bases line up with TRBD2. V lost 8 bases to trimming and J lost 5 bases; unmatched junction nucleotides: 6. The CDR3 sequence is 13 residues long. CDR1 and CDR2 from the germline V gene are SNHLY and FYNNEI. CDR3 loop: CASVRDYNNEQFF. The DNA for the CDR3 is TGTGCCAGCGTACGGGACTACAACAATGAGCAGTTCTTC.

V and J are TRBV10-1 and TRBJ2-1, with D tentatively TRBD1 (5 bases). This CDR3 is 15 amino acids long. CDR1 is WNHNN and CDR2 is SYGVQD in the germline V gene (reference sequence). V was cut by 8 bases and J by 0 bases, with 14 bases left in between. The CDR3 sequence: CASGDTGVSYNEQFF. In nucleotides, the CDR3 is TGCGCCAGCGGCGATACAGGAGTCTCCTACAATGAGCAGTTCTTC.

The rearrangement joins TRBV28 to TRBJ1-2; 8 nucleotides line up with TRBD1. Germline V gives CDR1 MDHEN, CDR2 SYDVKM. Trimming removed 10 bases from V and 8 bases from J; junction bases left unmatched: 12. The length of the CDR3 is 13 residues. The CDR3 region is CATSITTGAGYTF. DNA for the CDR3: TGTGCCACCTCCATAACGACAGGGGCAGGCTACACCTTC.